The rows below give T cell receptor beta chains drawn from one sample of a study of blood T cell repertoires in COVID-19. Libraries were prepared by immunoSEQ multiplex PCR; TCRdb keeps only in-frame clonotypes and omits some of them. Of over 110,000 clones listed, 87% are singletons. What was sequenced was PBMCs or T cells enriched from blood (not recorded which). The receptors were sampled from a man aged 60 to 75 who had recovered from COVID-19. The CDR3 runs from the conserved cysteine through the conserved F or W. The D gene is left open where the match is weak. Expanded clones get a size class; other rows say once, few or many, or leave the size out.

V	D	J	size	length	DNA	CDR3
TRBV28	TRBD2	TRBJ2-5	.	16	TGTGCCAGCAGTTCGCCATACAGCGGGGGGACTAAGACCCAGTACTTC	CASSSPYSGGTKTQYF
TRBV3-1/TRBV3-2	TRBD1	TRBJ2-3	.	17	TGTGCCAGCAGCCAAGCGGGGACAGGGGGAATCACAGATACGCAGTATTTT	CASSQAGTGGITDTQYF
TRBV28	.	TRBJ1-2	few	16	TGTGCCAGCAGTCCCATGGGTCAGGGTCTTGGCTATGGCTACACCTTC	CASSPMGQGLGYGYTF
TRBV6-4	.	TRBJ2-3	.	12	TGTGCCAGCATGACTACATGGGATACGCAGTATTTT	CASMTTWDTQYF
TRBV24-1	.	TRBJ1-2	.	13	TGTGCCACCAGTGTACAGGGTTCTTACGGCTACACCTTC	CATSVQGSYGYTF
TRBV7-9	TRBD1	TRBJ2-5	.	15	TGTGCCAGCAGCCCACAGGGGGCGGGCCAAGAGACCCAGTACTTC	CASSPQGAGQETQYF
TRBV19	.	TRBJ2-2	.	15	TGTGCCAGTGGCTTCTCGGGAGTTATCGCCGGGGAGCTGTTTTTT	CASGFSGVIAGELFF
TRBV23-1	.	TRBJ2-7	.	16	TGCGCCAGCAGTCAAAATTTAGGGGCAGCCCTCTACGAGCAGTACTTC	CASSQNLGAALYEQYF
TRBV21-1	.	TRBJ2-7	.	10	TGTGCCAGCAGCACATACGAGCAGTACTTC	CASSTYEQYF
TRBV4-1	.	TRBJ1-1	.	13	TGCGCCAGCAGCCAAGGCCGGGACACTGAAGCTTTCTTT	CASSQGRDTEAFF
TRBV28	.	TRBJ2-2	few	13	TGTGCCAGCGGTGGGCACAACACCGGGGAGCTGTTTTTT	CASGGHNTGELFF
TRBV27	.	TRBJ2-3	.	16	TGTGCCAGCAGTACAAGCCCTTTTTCGGGGTTCGATACGCAGTATTTT	CASSTSPFSGFDTQYF
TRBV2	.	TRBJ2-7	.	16	TGTGCCAGCAGTGAAGCCCGAGGGTATAGCTCCTACGAGCAGTACTTC	CASSEARGYSSYEQYF
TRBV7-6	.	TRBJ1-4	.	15	TGTGCCAGCAGCCCCGGGACACGGGACCGGGAAAAACTGTTTTTT	CASSPGTRDREKLFF
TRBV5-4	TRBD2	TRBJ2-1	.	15	TGTGCCAGCAGCTTCGAGCGGGGAGGGTGGAATGAGCAGTTCTTC	CASSFERGGWNEQFF
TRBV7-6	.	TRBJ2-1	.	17	TGTGCCAGCAGCTCGCGTCCCAGCGGAGGGTCTTACAATGAGCAGTTCTTC	CASSSRPSGGSYNEQFF
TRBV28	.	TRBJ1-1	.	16	TGTGCCAGCAGTTTAGGGTTGGTCAGGGGGAACACTGAAGCTTTCTTT	CASSLGLVRGNTEAFF
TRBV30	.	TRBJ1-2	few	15	TGTGCCTGGAGTGTAGGTGGGGACATATCAACGGGCTACACCTTC	CAWSVGGDISTGYTF
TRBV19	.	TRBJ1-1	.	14	TGTGCCAGTAGTATCGCACAGGGACGAACTGAAGCTTTCTTT	CASSIAQGRTEAFF
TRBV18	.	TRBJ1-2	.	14	TGTGCCAGCTCGGGGGCGCATAATAACTATGGCTACACCTTC	CASSGAHNNYGYTF
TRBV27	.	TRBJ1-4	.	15	TGTGCCAGCAGTCCCACGGGACATTGGTATGAAAAACTGTTTTTT	CASSPTGHWYEKLFF
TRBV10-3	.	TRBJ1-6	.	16	TGTGCCATCAGTGACATGAGGACAACGAATAATTCACCCCTCCACTTT	CAISDMRTTNNSPLHF
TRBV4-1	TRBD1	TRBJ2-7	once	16	TGCGCCAGCAGCCAACCTGGGACAGTATTAGCCTACGAGCAGTACTTC	CASSQPGTVLAYEQYF
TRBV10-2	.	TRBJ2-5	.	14	TGCGCCAGCAATAGCGAGGAGCTCGGAGAGACCCAGTACTTC	CASNSEELGETQYF
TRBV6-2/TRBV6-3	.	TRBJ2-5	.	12	TGTGCCAGCAGTTATAGTGAAGAGACCCAGTACTTC	CASSYSEETQYF
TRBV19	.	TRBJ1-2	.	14	TGTGCCAGTCAAAGAGGGGGTCCCCCCAATGGCTACACCTTC	CASQRGGPPNGYTF
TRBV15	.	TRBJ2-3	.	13	TGTGCCACCAGCAGATATCTAGGAGATACGCAGTATTTT	CATSRYLGDTQYF
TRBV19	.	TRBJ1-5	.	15	TGTGCCAGTAGTATTAGAGTTTATAGCAATCAGCCCCAGCATTTT	CASSIRVYSNQPQHF
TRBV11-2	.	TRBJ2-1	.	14	TGTGCCAGCAGCTTAGCGGTTTCCTACAATGAGCAGTTCTTC	CASSLAVSYNEQFF
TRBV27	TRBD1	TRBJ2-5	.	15	TGTGCCAGCAGCCCGCGGGACAGGGGCCCGGAGACCCAGTACTTC	CASSPRDRGPETQYF
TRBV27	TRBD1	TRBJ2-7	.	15	TGTGCCAGCAGTTTACGGGGACAGGGGGCGGGGGAGCAGTACTTC	CASSLRGQGAGEQYF
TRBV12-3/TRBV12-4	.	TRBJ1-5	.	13	TGTGCCAGCACCAAACAGGCGAATCAGCCCCAGCATTTT	CASTKQANQPQHF
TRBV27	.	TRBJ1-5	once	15	TGTGCCAGCAGTTCTCAGGGTTTGCGCAATCAGCCCCAGCATTTT	CASSSQGLRNQPQHF
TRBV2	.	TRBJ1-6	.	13	TGTGCCAGCAGTGAACAGGGTGGGTCACCCCTCCACTTT	CASSEQGGSPLHF
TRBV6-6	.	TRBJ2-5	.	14	TGTGCCAGCAGTTACTCGGGTAGCTCGGAGACCCAGTACTTC	CASSYSGSSETQYF
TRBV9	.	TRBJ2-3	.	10	TGTGCCAGCAGCGGTACGGCGCAGTATTTT	CASSGTAQYF
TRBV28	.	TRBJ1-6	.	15	TGTGCCACCCGAAACCCACGTGGGGCACCTTCACCCCTCCACTTT	CATRNPRGAPSPLHF
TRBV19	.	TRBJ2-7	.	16	TGTGCCAGTAGTCTGGGAGGGACAGGACGTCGCTACGAGCAGTACTTC	CASSLGGTGRRYEQYF
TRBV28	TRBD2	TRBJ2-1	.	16	TGTGCCAGCACCACGAGAAAGCGGGGGGGGCTGGATGAGCAGTTCTTC	CASTTRKRGGLDEQFF
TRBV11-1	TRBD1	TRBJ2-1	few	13	TGTGCCAGCACCGGACAGGGGGCGGGAGAGCAGTTCTTC	CASTGQGAGEQFF
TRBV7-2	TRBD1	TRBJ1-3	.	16	TGTGCCAGCAGCTTAGCGTGGGCAGGGGGAGGAAACACCATATATTTT	CASSLAWAGGGNTIYF
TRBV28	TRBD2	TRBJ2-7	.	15	TGTGCCAGCAGTTCCCCTAGCGGGGGCTCCTACGAGCAGTACTTC	CASSSPSGGSYEQYF
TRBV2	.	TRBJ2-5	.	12	TGTGCCAGCAGCACAGGCACGCAGACCCAGTACTTC	CASSTGTQTQYF
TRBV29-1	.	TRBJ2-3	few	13	TGCAGCGTTGAGGTACAGAACACAGATACGCAGTATTTT	CSVEVQNTDTQYF
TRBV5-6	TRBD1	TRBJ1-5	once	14	TGTGCCAGCAGCTTGAGACAGGGAAGTCAGCCCCAGCATTTT	CASSLRQGSQPQHF
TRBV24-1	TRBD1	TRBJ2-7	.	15	TGTGCCACCAGCCCAGCCGGGACAGTTGGTTACGAGCAGTACTTC	CATSPAGTVGYEQYF
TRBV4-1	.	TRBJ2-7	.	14	TGCGCCAGCAGCCAAGATCCGCGGGTTGGAGAGCAGTACTTC	CASSQDPRVGEQYF
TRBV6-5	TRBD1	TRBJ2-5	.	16	TGTGCCAGCAGTTACTTTGGACAGGGTAAAATTGAGACCCAGTACTTC	CASSYFGQGKIETQYF
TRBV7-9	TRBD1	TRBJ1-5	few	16	TGTGCCAGCAGCCCCGGGACAGGGGGGCTTCGGCAGCCCCAGCATTTT	CASSPGTGGLRQPQHF
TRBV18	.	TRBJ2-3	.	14	TGTGCCAGCTCACCCGGGGTTAGAACAGATACGCAGTATTTT	CASSPGVRTDTQYF
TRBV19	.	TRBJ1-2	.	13	TGTGCCAGTAGTATTCAACAGGGCTATGGCTACACCTTC	CASSIQQGYGYTF
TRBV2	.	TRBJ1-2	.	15	TGTGCCAGCTTCAGACAGGTTCAAGCTAACTATGGCTACACCTTC	CASFRQVQANYGYTF
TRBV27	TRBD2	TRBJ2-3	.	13	TGTGCCAGCATTGGGGGGGTCACAGATACGCAGTATTTT	CASIGGVTDTQYF
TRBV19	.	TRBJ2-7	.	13	TGTGCCAGTAGTAGGGGCCTTTCCTACGAGCAGTACTTC	CASSRGLSYEQYF
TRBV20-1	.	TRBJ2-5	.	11	TGCAGTGCCTTGGGGCCGGAGACCCAGTACTTC	CSALGPETQYF
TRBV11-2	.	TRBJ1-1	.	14	TGTGCCAGCAGCTCCTTTGGGCTGAACACTGAAGCTTTCTTT	CASSSFGLNTEAFF
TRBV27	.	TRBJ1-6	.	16	TGTGCCAGCAGTTTATTCGTCCAACCTACTAATTCACCCCTCCACTTT	CASSLFVQPTNSPLHF
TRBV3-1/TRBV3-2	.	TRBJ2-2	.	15	TGTGCCAGCAGCCAAGGATTACTAGGGACCGGGGAGCTGTTTTTT	CASSQGLLGTGELFF